This T cell receptor (beta chain) stems from a study of shared clonotypes between healthy human individuals. Overall study context: A donor's plate count was three for CD4 naive and three for CD4 memory; CD8 naive had two and CD8 memory one.

Whole-study results and caveats: The authors expected sequencing depth to affect clonotype sharing among donors.

The CDR3 has 15 residues. The germline V gene encodes CDR1 MGHRA and CDR2 YSYEKL. Trimming took off 1 base at V and 3 bases at J, with 13 bases between the two ends. Naive CD8 cells lacked CD45RO and underwent positive selection for CCR7, leaving out terminally differentiated effector memory CD45RA+ cells. Notes on this clone: Antigen: not known.

Sorted subsets were amplified in replicate PCRs using about 210 ng DNA, about 30,000 T cell genomes. Some clones are missing from TCRdb's copy, which holds only in-frame ones; the method was immunoSEQ multiplex PCR. This sample has hundreds of thousands of clones, with 92% found just once. The chain couples TRBV4-1 to TRBJ2-7; D is undetermined. The source of this sequence is a man aged 25-45 years in good health. The sequencing sample was made of naive CD8+ T cells sorted from blood. The DNA for the CDR3 is TGCGCCAGCAGCCAAGCCCAGGACGGATACTACGAGCAGTACTTC. Protein product: CASSQAQDGYYEQYF.